This T cell receptor (beta chain) was identified during a study of shared clonotypes between healthy human individuals. Some clones are missing from TCRdb's copy, which holds only in-frame ones; the method was immunoSEQ multiplex PCR. The sample carries around 1,100,000 clones, 77% recorded once. Participating donors were healthy, HIV-negative adults free of recent acute infections or vaccinations. Per the germline V gene, CDR1 is KGHSH and CDR2 is LQKENI. The CDR3 is 18 amino acids. Trimming shortened V by 1 base and J by 4 bases, and 20 bases separated the two germline ends. The rearrangement joins TRBV18 to TRBJ2-1; D not resolved. The receptor's source is a man between 18 and 35 years old in good health. Some clones in this sample may be carry-over from other donors' samples. The sample taken for sequencing was memory CD4+ T cells from PBMCs. This sample's subset: CD45RA-negative fraction. CDR3 in amino acids: CASSPLLGKGVLYNEQFF. Written as DNA, the CDR3 is TGTGCCAGCTCACCACTTCTTGGGAAGGGCGTCCTTTACAATGAGCAGTTCTTC.